The 17 T cell receptor beta chains presented below share a single source sample, sequenced in a study of early T cells in non-severe SARS-CoV-2 infection (dated by TCRdb to about 2021). Library method: 5' RACE. The sequencing machine was a NextSeq 500. TCRdb reanalyzed the raw reads on its own, using fastp at Q25 for trimming and MiXCR for clone calling, and kept in-frame beta chains. Every entry covers one CDR3 protein and lists the most common genes and DNA from its rows. For this sample there are about 67,000 distinct CDR3 sequences; 11% appear just once. The ten largest clones capture 3.8% of the sample. The sample taken for sequencing was whole blood. The receptors derive from an adult who was a healthcare worker with PCR-confirmed SARS-CoV-2 infection or an uninfected control (not recorded which).

This clonotype was counted ten times or more. The J gene is TRBJ1-2, the V gene TRBV20-1; the D gene is possibly TRBD1 (6 bases). CDR1 and CDR2 from the germline V gene are DFQATT and SNEGSKA (reference sequence). This CDR3 region has 15 residues. Trimming removed 5 bases at V and 0 bases at J, with 16 bases between. CDR3 bases: TGCAGTGCTGATATACAGGGCGTTGCTAACTATGGCTACACCTTC. Its translation: CSADIQGVANYGYTF.

This clonotype occurred many times. The rearrangement joins TRBV2 to TRBJ2-2, with TRBD2 matching 9 bases. With V trimmed by 4 bases and J by 4 bases, 10 bases remained unmatched. Germline assignment: CDR1 SNHLY and CDR2 FYNNEI. The CDR3 totals 17 residues. As DNA, the CDR3 is TGTGCCAGCAGTGGGGGGACTAGCAGAACGGCCACCGGGGAGCTGTTTTTT. Protein: CASSGGTSRTATGELFF.

V and J are TRBV29-1 and TRBJ2-1; D might be TRBD2 (5 bases). The CDR3 sequence is 13 residues long. Germline CDR1 reads SQVTM; CDR2 reads ANQGSEA. Trimming pared 6 bases from V and 6 bases from J, leaving 15 bases between. The CDR3 sequence: CSVKGAYPNEQFF. The CDR3 bases are TGCAGCGTAAAGGGAGCATACCCCAATGAGCAGTTCTTC.

This clonotype was seen repeatedly, ten times or more. In nucleotides, the CDR3 is TGTGCCAGCAGTGAGGGACCATCCTACGAGCAGTACTTC. It codes for CASSEGPSYEQYF. The rearrangement links TRBV6-1 to TRBJ2-7; D assignment may be TRBD1 or TRBD2 (5 bases each). The germline V gene encodes CDR1 MNHNS and CDR2 SASEGT. This CDR3 has 13 amino acids. The V gene lost 3 bases and the J gene lost 1 base, with 7 bases spanning the gap.

This clonotype was recorded a few times. V usage is TRBV5-1 and J usage is TRBJ1-6; D gene uncertain. Trimming took off 0 bases at V and 10 bases at J, with 11 bases between the two ends. There are 14 residues in the CDR3. Germline CDR1 and CDR2: SGHRS and YFSETQ. This chain's CDR3 is CASSLGQEVSPLHF. Written as DNA, the CDR3 is TGCGCCAGCAGCTTGGGGCAGGAGGTCTCACCCCTCCACTTT.

V gene TRBV3-1 combines with J gene TRBJ2-3; no clear D gene. Germline loops: CDR1 LGHDT, CDR2 YNNKEL (reference sequence). The CDR3 consists of 13 residues. V lost 0 bases and J 7 bases, leaving 8 bases between the germline ends. This CDR3 is CASSQDPKYTQYF. In DNA, the CDR3 is TGTGCCAGCAGCCAAGATCCGAAGTATACGCAGTATTTT.

Turning to this clonotype: At one boundary the junction diverges from the germline segment, which might be a read error. The gene calls are TRBV30 and TRBJ2-3; no reliable D call. This CDR3 has 14 residues. In germline, CDR1 is GTSNPN, CDR2 SVGIG (reference sequence). The CDR3 nucleotides read TGTGCCTGGAGCCAGCCCCCGGCAACAGATATGCAGTATTTT. Translated, it gives CAWSQPPATDMQYF.

This clonotype was seen a few times. This chain links TRBV7-8 with TRBJ2-1; 7 bases match TRBD1. The germline CDR1 and CDR2 sequences are SGHVS and FQNEAQ. This CDR3 region has 14 residues. V trimming: 5 bases; J trimming: 5 bases; junction bases outside the gene matches: 6. For the CDR3, the DNA is TGTGCCAGCAGCGCCCGACAGGGTCACAATGAGCAGTTCTTC. Translation gives CASSARQGHNEQFF.

This clonotype came up many times. The rearrangement uses TRBV5-5 and TRBJ2-5; D is unclear. Per the germline V gene, CDR1 is SGHKS and CDR2 is YYEKEE (reference sequence). The V end lost 4 bases, the J end lost 2 bases, and 12 bases lay between the germline ends. This CDR3 has 14 residues. The CDR3 loop reads CASSRQSNQETQYF. CDR3 nucleotide sequence: TGTGCCAGCAGCCGTCAGAGTAATCAAGAGACCCAGTACTTC.

CDR3 in DNA: TGTGCCAGCAGTTACGAGGGATTCAGGAACTCCTACGAGCAGTACTTC. This encodes CASSYEGFRNSYEQYF. This rearrangement joins TRBV6-5 to TRBJ2-7; D perhaps matches TRBD2 (5 bases). Trimming left V 2 bases short and J 0 bases short, with 14 bases between. The CDR3 covers 16 residues. CDR1 and CDR2 from the germline V gene are MNHEY and SVGAGI.

This clonotype was counted many times. V and J are TRBV9 and TRBJ2-2; D is ambiguous. CDR1 is SGDLS, CDR2 YYNGEE, per germline. This CDR3 region has 13 residues. Trimming took 6 bases from V and 5 from J, leaving 11 bases between them. CDR3 region: CASNSLETGELFF. The CDR3 DNA sequence: TGTGCCAGCAACTCCCTGGAAACCGGGGAGCTGTTTTTT.

This clonotype was seen repeatedly, ten times or more. V usage is TRBV29-1 and J usage is TRBJ2-5; D not certain. This CDR3 is built from 10 residues. Trimming removed 5 bases from V and 7 bases from J, with 8 bases in between. In germline, CDR1 is SQVTM, CDR2 ANQGSEA. DNA for the CDR3: TGCAGCGTTTCCCTGGGGACCCAGTACTTC. Residues: CSVSLGTQYF.

This clonotype has a handful of counts. This chain connects TRBV7-9 to TRBJ2-3, with D tentatively TRBD2 (6 bases). V was clipped by 8 bases and J by 0 bases, with 12 bases between them. Germline-derived CDR1 and CDR2 are SEHNR and FQNEAQ (reference sequence). The CDR3 spans 14 residues. Here the CDR3 DNA reads TGTGCCAGCGCGGGACGGATCAGCACAGATACGCAGTATTTT. Protein product: CASAGRISTDTQYF.

This clonotype showed up many times. V usage is TRBV7-9 and J usage is TRBJ1-1; D is ambiguous. The germline V and J ends were trimmed by 5 bases and 7 bases, with 11 bases remaining between them. The CDR3 is made up of 12 amino acids. The germline V gene encodes CDR1 SEHNR and CDR2 FQNEAQ (reference sequence). The CDR3 spells CASSRAGNEAFF. CDR3 in DNA: TGTGCCAGCAGCCGGGCGGGGAATGAAGCTTTCTTT.

This clonotype has at least ten counts. This chain joins TRBV18 and TRBJ2-1; D may be TRBD1 (6 bases). V was trimmed by 2 bases and J by 8 bases, leaving 10 bases between them. Germline V CDR1 and CDR2: KGHSH, LQKENI. The CDR3 is 13 amino acids. The CDR3 DNA sequence: TGTGCCAGCTCACCAACAGGGCCGGATGAGCAGTTCTTC. Protein product: CASSPTGPDEQFF.

The sample holds a few counts of this clonotype. The chain has TRBV11-2 and TRBJ1-4; D is perhaps TRBD1 (6 bases). Germline-derived CDR1 and CDR2 are SGHAT and FQNNGV. Trimming took 3 bases from V and 1 from J, leaving 9 bases between them. The CDR3 sequence is 15 residues long. CDR3 sequence: CASSFGRGTNEKLFF. DNA for the CDR3: TGTGCCAGCAGCTTCGGCAGGGGAACTAATGAAAAACTGTTTTTT.

There are many counts of this clonotype. CDR3 coding DNA: TGCAGTGCTAGACAGACTAGCGGCTACGAGCAGTACTTC. Its protein product is CSARQTSGYEQYF. The V gene is TRBV20-1, the J gene TRBJ2-7; 9 positions agree with TRBD2. Germline CDR1 reads DFQATT; CDR2 reads SNEGSKA (reference sequence). The CDR3 contains 13 residues. The ends lost 2 bases at V and 3 bases at J; junction bases unmatched: 2.